This TCR beta chain was captured by sequencing in a study of cytomegalovirus exposure and HLA in healthy donors. Study conclusions and caveats: The dataset shows that most TCR sequences were rare, while some public TCRs occurred in many donors.

The PCR employed 60 Vbeta primers together with 13 Jbeta primers. Assay: immunoSEQ multiplex PCR; the TCRdb copy retains only in-frame clones and omits some. The sample records about 110,000 clones, approximately 58% being singletons. Note on this clone: The target antigen is unknown.

The CDR3 has 15 amino acids. The ends were cut back, 0 bases at V and 1 base at J, with 10 bases in the middle. Germline V gene data show CDR1 as SGHRS and CDR2 as YFSETQ. The clonotype comes from a woman in her thirties in good health and CMV-seronegative. The chain recombines TRBV5-1 with TRBJ1-1, with a possible D match to TRBD1 (6 bases). Material for sequencing was PBMCs. CDR3 nucleotides: TGCGCCAGCAGCTTGGGAACGACAGGGAACACTGAAGCTTTCTTT. Protein product: CASSLGTTGNTEAFF.